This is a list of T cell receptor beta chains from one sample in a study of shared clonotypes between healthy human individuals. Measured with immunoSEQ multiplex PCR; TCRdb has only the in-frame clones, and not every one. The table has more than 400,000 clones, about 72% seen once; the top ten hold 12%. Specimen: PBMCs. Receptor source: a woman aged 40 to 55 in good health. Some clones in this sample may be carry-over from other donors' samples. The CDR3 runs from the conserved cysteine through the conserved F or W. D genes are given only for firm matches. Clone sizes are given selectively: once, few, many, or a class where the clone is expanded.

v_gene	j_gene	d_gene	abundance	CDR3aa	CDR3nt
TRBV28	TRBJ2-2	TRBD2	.	CASRTAVLAGGNTGELFF	TGTGCCAGCAGGACCGCCGTACTAGCGGGAGGGAACACCGGGGAGCTGTTTTTT
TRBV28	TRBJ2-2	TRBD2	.	CASSSGGTGELFF	TGTGCCAGCAGTTCGGGGGGGACCGGGGAGCTGTTTTTT
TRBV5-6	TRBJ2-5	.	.	CASSSTNLGVPDF	TGTGCCAGCAGCTCCACTAACCTCGGGGTTCCGGACTTC
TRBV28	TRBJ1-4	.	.	CASSFSGATNEKLFF	TGTGCCAGCAGTTTCTCAGGCGCAACTAATGAAAAACTGTTTTTT
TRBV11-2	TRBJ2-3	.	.	CASSLAGAPDTQYF	TGTGCCAGCAGCTTAGCGGGAGCCCCAGATACGCAGTATTTT
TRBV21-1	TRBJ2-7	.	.	CASSKSGLAGGPYEQYF	TGTGCCAGCAGCAAATCCGGACTAGCGGGAGGGCCCTACGAGCAGTACTTC
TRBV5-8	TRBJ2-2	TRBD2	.	CASSLIRTSGSRGELFF	TGTGCCAGCAGCTTGATCCGGACTAGCGGGAGTAGGGGGGAGCTGTTTTTT
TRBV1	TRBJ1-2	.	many	CTSSQDRAASNYGYTF	TGCACCAGCAGCCAAGATAGGGCAGCTTCTAACTATGGCTACACCTTC
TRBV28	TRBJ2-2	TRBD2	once	CAAQREPGELFF	TGTGCCGCCCAGCGGGAGCCCGGGGAGCTGTTTTTT
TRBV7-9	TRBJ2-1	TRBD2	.	CASSPGLEVDEQFF	TGTGCCAGCAGCCCGGGACTAGAGGTCGATGAGCAGTTCTTC
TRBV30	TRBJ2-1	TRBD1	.	CAWATGTGMLAAVKVDEQFF	TGTGCCTGGGCCACCGGGACAGGGATGCTAGCGGCCGTAAAAGTCGATGAGCAGTTCTTC
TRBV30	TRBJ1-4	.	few	CAWSAQGEKLFF	TGTGCCTGGAGTGCCCAGGGCGAGAAACTGTTTTTT
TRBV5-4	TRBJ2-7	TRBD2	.	CASSLGLAESYEQYF	TGTGCCAGCAGCTTGGGACTAGCGGAGTCCTACGAGCAGTACTTC
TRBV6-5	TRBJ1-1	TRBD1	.	CASNWDRGTEAFF	TGTGCCAGCAATTGGGACAGGGGAACTGAAGCTTTCTTT
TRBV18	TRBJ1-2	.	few	CASSKDRANYGYTF	TGTGCCAGCTCAAAGGACAGAGCCAACTATGGCTACACCTTC
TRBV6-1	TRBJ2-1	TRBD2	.	CASTTSGNYNEQFF	TGTGCCAGCACTACTAGCGGGAACTACAATGAGCAGTTCTTC
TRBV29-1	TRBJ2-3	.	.	CSVVSGTLGQDTQYF	TGCAGCGTTGTTTCCGGTACGCTTGGTCAAGATACGCAGTATTTT
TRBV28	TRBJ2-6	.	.	CASSLHAGNTGANVLTF	TGTGCCAGCAGTTTACATGCAGGGAATACCGGGGCCAACGTCCTGACTTTC
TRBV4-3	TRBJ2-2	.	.	CASSQGRASNTGELFF	TGCGCCAGCAGCCAAGGACGCGCTAGCAACACCGGGGAGCTGTTTTTT
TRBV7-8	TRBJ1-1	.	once	CASSPRETTGGGTEAFF	TGTGCCAGCAGCCCCCGTGAAACGACAGGCGGGGGCACTGAAGCTTTCTTT
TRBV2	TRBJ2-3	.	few	CASSEAMPVVGTQYF	TGTGCCAGCAGTGAAGCGATGCCGGTGGTAGGTACGCAGTATTTT
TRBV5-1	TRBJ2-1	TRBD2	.	CASINPSGRFYNEQFF	TGCGCCAGCATCAACCCTAGCGGGAGGTTCTACAATGAGCAGTTCTTC
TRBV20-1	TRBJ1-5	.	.	CSARGLSPQHF	TGCAGTGCTAGAGGTTTATCGCCCCAGCATTTT
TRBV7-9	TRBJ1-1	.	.	CASSFGAVSTEAFF	TGTGCCAGCAGCTTTGGGGCAGTTAGTACTGAAGCTTTCTTT
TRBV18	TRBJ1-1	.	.	CASSPQRHLNTEAFF	TGTGCCAGCTCACCACAGCGGCACCTGAACACTGAAGCTTTCTTT
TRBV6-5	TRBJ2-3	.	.	CASTLGDTQYF	TGTGCCAGCACCCTGGGTGATACGCAGTATTTT
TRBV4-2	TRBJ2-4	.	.	CASSQTRTTDIQYF	TGTGCCAGCAGCCAAACCAGGACCACGGACATTCAGTACTTC
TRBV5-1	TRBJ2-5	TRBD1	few	CASSLETGGQETQYF	TGCGCCAGCAGCTTGGAGACAGGGGGACAAGAGACCCAGTACTTC
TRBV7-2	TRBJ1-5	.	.	CASSLDNQPQHF	TGTGCCAGCAGCTTAGATAATCAGCCCCAGCATTTT
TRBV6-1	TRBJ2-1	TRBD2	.	CASSETSGSFFSYNEQFF	TGTGCCAGCAGTGAAACTAGCGGGAGCTTTTTCTCCTACAATGAGCAGTTCTTC
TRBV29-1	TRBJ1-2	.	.	CSVAWGYGYTF	TGCAGCGTTGCTTGGGGCTATGGCTACACCTTC
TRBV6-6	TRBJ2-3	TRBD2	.	CASHYFSGSDTQYF	TGTGCCAGCCATTATTTTAGCGGGAGTGATACGCAGTATTTT
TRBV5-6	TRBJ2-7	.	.	CASEGGDSYEQYF	TGTGCCAGCGAGGGGGGGGACTCCTACGAGCAGTACTTC
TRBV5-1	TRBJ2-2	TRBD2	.	CASSWELAENTGELFF	TGCGCCAGCAGCTGGGAACTAGCGGAGAACACCGGGGAGCTGTTTTTT
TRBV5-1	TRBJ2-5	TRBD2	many	CASSLGGRVGETQYF	TGCGCCAGCAGCTTAGGTGGGAGGGTCGGAGAGACCCAGTACTTC
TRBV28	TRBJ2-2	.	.	CASGLAGTGELFF	TGTGCCAGCGGACTCGCAGGTACCGGGGAGCTGTTTTTT
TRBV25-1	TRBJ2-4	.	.	CASSDESNVQYF	TGTGCCAGCAGTGATGAATCAAACGTTCAGTACTTC
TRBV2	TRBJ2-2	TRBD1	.	CASSEDRGRTGELFF	TGTGCCAGCAGTGAAGACAGGGGGCGGACCGGGGAGCTGTTTTTT
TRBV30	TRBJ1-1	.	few	CAWSVGLNTEAFF	TGTGCCTGGAGTGTGGGCCTGAACACTGAAGCTTTCTTT
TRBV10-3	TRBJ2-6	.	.	CAISGGGANVLTF	TGTGCCATCAGTGGCGGGGGGGCCAACGTCCTGACTTTC
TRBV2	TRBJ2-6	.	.	CASGGVWGGANVLTF	TGTGCCAGCGGTGGGGTTTGGGGTGGGGCCAACGTCCTGACTTTC
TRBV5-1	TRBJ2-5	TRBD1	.	CASSWRQGRETQYF	TGCGCCAGCAGCTGGCGACAGGGACGGGAGACCCAGTACTTC
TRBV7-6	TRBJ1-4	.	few	CASSVDRNNEKLFF	TGTGCCAGCAGCGTAGACAGGAATAATGAAAAACTGTTTTTT
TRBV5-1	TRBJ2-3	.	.	CASRVGDTQYF	TGCGCCAGCAGGGTTGGAGATACGCAGTATTTT
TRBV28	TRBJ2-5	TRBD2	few	CVHSGRNRETQYF	TGTGTCCACAGCGGGAGGAACCGAGAGACCCAGTACTTC
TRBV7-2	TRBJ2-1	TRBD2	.	CASSQSGRGYNEQFF	TGTGCCAGCAGCCAAAGCGGGAGGGGATACAATGAGCAGTTCTTC
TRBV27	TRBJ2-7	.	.	CASSKIGPYEQYF	TGTGCCAGCAGTAAAATAGGACCCTACGAGCAGTACTTC
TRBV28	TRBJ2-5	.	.	CASSLGESSQETQYF	TGTGCCAGCAGTTTAGGGGAGTCTAGCCAGGAGACCCAGTACTTC
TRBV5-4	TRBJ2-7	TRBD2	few	CASSLGSGTSYEQYF	TGTGCCAGCAGCTTGGGTAGCGGGACCTCCTACGAGCAGTACTTC
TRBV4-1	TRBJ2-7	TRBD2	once	CASSQDYSLASYEQYF	TGCGCCAGCAGCCAAGATTACTCACTAGCGAGCTACGAGCAGTACTTC
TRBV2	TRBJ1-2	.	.	CAGRTDNYGYTF	TGTGCCGGGAGGACAGACAACTATGGCTACACCTTC
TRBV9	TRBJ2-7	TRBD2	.	CASSVGTSGAYEQYF	TGTGCCAGCAGCGTAGGAACTAGCGGAGCCTACGAGCAGTACTTC
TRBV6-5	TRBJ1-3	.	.	CASSPGPGNTIYF	TGTGCCAGCAGTCCCGGGCCTGGAAACACCATATATTTT
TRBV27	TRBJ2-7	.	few	CASSPGKTYEQYF	TGTGCCAGCAGCCCCGGGAAGACCTACGAGCAGTACTTC